One sample yielded the 7 T cell receptor beta chains listed below, sequenced in a study of blood T cells in healthy people across ages (dated by TCRdb to the mid-2010s). Libraries were prepared through 5' RACE. Sequenced using an Illumina HiSeq 2500. A second PCR of roughly 7 to 11 cycles was run with a J-beta primer mix and a sample-barcoded 5' primer. TCRdb's own reprocessing of the public reads used fastp at Q25 and MiXCR and kept productive beta chains. Entries that share a CDR3 protein sequence are merged under the most common genes and DNA. In this sample the table shows about 970,000 distinct CDR3 sequences, 51% of which occur a single time. The ten largest clones add up to about 22% of the sample. Sequenced input: blood. The source of these receptors is a woman aged 55-69 years in good health.

V usage is TRBV7-3 and J usage is TRBJ2-3; D remains unclear. Germline lookup yields CDR1 SGHTA and CDR2 FQGTGA. The CDR3 covers 14 residues. V lost 1 base and J lost 3, with 8 bases in between. As DNA, the CDR3 is TGTGCCAGCAGCTTAAGGTCCAGGACAGATACGCAGTATTTT. Amino acids: CASSLRSRTDTQYF.

This clonotype was counted only a few times. The chain uses TRBV15 and TRBJ1-5, with D possibly being TRBD1 (6 bases). Trimming shortened V by 3 bases and J by 6 bases, and 21 bases separated the two germline ends. The CDR3 sequence is 17 residues long. Germline loops: CDR1 LNHNV, CDR2 YYDKDF (reference sequence). CDR3 residues: CATSSLAGAPSGQPQHF. CDR3 nucleotide sequence: TGTGCCACCAGCAGTTTGGCAGGGGCCCCCTCTGGTCAGCCCCAGCATTTT.

Details on this clonotype: At one boundary the junction diverges from the germline segment, which might be a read error. The chain has TRBV5-1 and TRBJ2-1; TRBD1 might be the D (5 bases). The CDR3 has 14 amino acids. The germline V gene has CDR1 SGHRS and CDR2 YFSETQ. The CDR3 DNA sequence: TGCGCCAGCAGCTTGGGGGGCAGCCACAAGGAGCAGTTCTTC. It translates to CASSLGGSHKEQFF.

Of note for this clonotype: This could be a read error, since a much larger clone is one nucleotide away. The V gene is TRBV12-3 or TRBV12-4, the J gene TRBJ2-7; D might be TRBD1 (5 bases). The CDR3 loop spans 15 amino acids. V dropped 4 bases and J dropped 2 bases, with 15 bases sitting between them. CDR3 nucleotide sequence: TGTGCCAGCAGTTCCCCCAGGACACAAACCTACGAGCAGTACTTC. This encodes CASSSPRTQTYEQYF.

This clonotype appeared a few times. This chain connects TRBV29-1 to TRBJ2-3; 11 positions agree with TRBD2. Germline CDR1 and CDR2: SQVTM and ANQGSEA. The CDR3 covers 15 residues. Trimming took 2 bases from V and 5 from J; bases not matched to a gene: 6. CDR3 protein: CSVEILAGVRDTQYF. The CDR3 DNA reads TGCAGCGTTGAAATACTAGCGGGAGTTAGAGATACGCAGTATTTT.

This clonotype was counted a few times. The junction departs from the called germline gene at one end, perhaps through a read error. The rearrangement uses TRBV4-2 and TRBJ2-7, with TRBD2 matching 12 bases. CDR3 length: 15 amino acids. Germline assignment: CDR1 LGHNA and CDR2 YNFKEQ. The CDR3 DNA reads as TGTGCCAGCAGCCCAGTCCCGGGACTAGCGGGCGAGCGGTACTTC. This sequence encodes CASSPVPGLAGERYF.

There are a few counts of this clonotype. This chain links TRBV20-1 with TRBJ2-5; D remains unclear. V was shortened by 7 bases and J by 0 bases, with 6 bases between the two germline ends. This CDR3 has 11 residues. Germline CDR1 and CDR2: DFQATT and SNEGSKA (reference sequence). The CDR3 DNA reads TGCAGTGTTTCACACCAAGAGACCCAGTACTTC. Encoded protein: CSVSHQETQYF.